Listed below are T cell receptor beta chains from one sample, sequenced in a study of blood T cells in healthy people across ages. TCRdb processed the 5' RACE reads anew with MiXCR; each CDR3 protein has one entry. In the table there are about 540,000 distinct CDR3 sequences, 24% of which are singletons. In addition, the sample was reused for a study of T cells of mothers and their children.

Sequenced: blood. These receptors were collected from a boy between 10 and 17 years old in good health. Each CDR3 is given with its conserved first and last residue. D genes are given only for firm matches. A clone size is listed for some rows: how often the clone was seen (once, few, many), or a class if it is expanded.

D gene: NA; J gene: TRBJ2-1; V gene: TRBV4-3; clone size: NA; CDR3 protein: CASSQELRTDQFF; CDR3 DNA: TGCGCCAGCAGCCAAGAGTTAAGGACAGATCAGTTCTTC
D gene: TRBD2; J gene: TRBJ2-5; V gene: TRBV3-1; clone size: NA; CDR3 protein: CASSQREMGGETQYF; CDR3 DNA: TGTGCCAGCAGCCAGCGGGAGATGGGGGGAGAGACCCAGTACTTC
D gene: NA; J gene: TRBJ2-1; V gene: TRBV28; clone size: few; CDR3 protein: CASSLRGGTYNEQFF; CDR3 DNA: TGTGCCAGCAGTTTGAGAGGGGGGACCTACAATGAGCAGTTCTTC
D gene: NA; J gene: TRBJ1-3; V gene: TRBV7-3; clone size: few; CDR3 protein: CASSLTGGNSGNTIYF; CDR3 DNA: TGTGCCAGCAGCTTAACGGGCGGGAATTCTGGAAACACCATATATTTT
D gene: NA; J gene: TRBJ2-7; V gene: TRBV3-1; clone size: few; CDR3 protein: CASSQDGAYEQYF; CDR3 DNA: TGTGCCAGCAGCCAGGACGGCGCCTACGAGCAGTACTTC
D gene: TRBD2; J gene: TRBJ2-4; V gene: TRBV3-1; clone size: few; CDR3 protein: CASSQGGGPKNIQYF; CDR3 DNA: TGTGCCAGCAGCCAAGGGGGGGGACCCAAAAACATTCAGTACTTC
D gene: TRBD2; J gene: TRBJ2-3; V gene: TRBV6-4; clone size: many; CDR3 protein: CASSLTSGSTDTQYF; CDR3 DNA: TGTGCCAGCAGTTTAACTAGCGGTAGCACAGATACGCAGTATTTT
D gene: NA; J gene: TRBJ2-7; V gene: TRBV4-3; clone size: NA; CDR3 protein: CASSQDWGGLYEQYF; CDR3 DNA: TGCGCCAGCAGCCAAGATTGGGGGGGCCTCTACGAGCAGTACTTC
D gene: NA; J gene: TRBJ2-1; V gene: TRBV5-6; clone size: NA; CDR3 protein: CASSDGQLFYNEQFF; CDR3 DNA: TGTGCCAGCAGCGATGGACAGCTGTTTTACAATGAGCAGTTCTTC
D gene: NA; J gene: TRBJ2-1; V gene: TRBV29-1; clone size: once; CDR3 protein: CSVGTAAVSEQFF; CDR3 DNA: TGCAGCGTTGGAACCGCGGCGGTTTCTGAGCAGTTCTTC
D gene: TRBD2; J gene: TRBJ2-7; V gene: TRBV7-9; clone size: few; CDR3 protein: CASSLLGGGANEQYF; CDR3 DNA: TGTGCCAGCAGCTTACTAGGCGGGGGGGCGAACGAGCAGTACTTC
D gene: NA; J gene: TRBJ2-1; V gene: TRBV4-2; clone size: few; CDR3 protein: CASSQDQVYNEQFF; CDR3 DNA: TGTGCCAGCAGCCAAGATCAGGTGTACAATGAGCAGTTCTTC
D gene: NA; J gene: TRBJ2-7; V gene: TRBV29-1; clone size: many; CDR3 protein: CSVVGGPYEQYF; CDR3 DNA: TGCAGCGTTGTGGGTGGACCCTACGAGCAGTACTTC
D gene: TRBD1; J gene: TRBJ2-5; V gene: TRBV7-2; clone size: NA; CDR3 protein: CASSSARVRGETQYF; CDR3 DNA: TGTGCCAGTAGTTCAGCCCGGGTCAGGGGGGAGACCCAGTACTTC
D gene: NA; J gene: TRBJ2-1; V gene: TRBV7-8; clone size: many; CDR3 protein: CASSPEGNEQFF; CDR3 DNA: TGTGCCAGCAGCCCCGAGGGCAATGAGCAGTTCTTC
D gene: NA; J gene: TRBJ2-2; V gene: TRBV20-1; clone size: NA; CDR3 protein: CSAREGAYTGELFF; CDR3 DNA: TGCAGTGCTAGAGAGGGGGCCTACACCGGGGAGCTGTTTTTT
D gene: TRBD1; J gene: TRBJ1-4; V gene: TRBV6-5; clone size: once; CDR3 protein: CASSSGGNEKLFF; CDR3 DNA: TGTGCCAGCAGTTCAGGGGGCAATGAAAAACTGTTTTTT
D gene: TRBD2; J gene: TRBJ2-5; V gene: TRBV4-3; clone size: NA; CDR3 protein: CASSLSRPGLAHF; CDR3 DNA: TGCGCCAGCAGCCTTAGCCGACCGGGACTAGCCCACTTC
D gene: NA; J gene: TRBJ2-1; V gene: TRBV11-2; clone size: NA; CDR3 protein: CASSSLISGQFF; CDR3 DNA: TGTGCCAGCAGCTCGCTTATCTCGGGGCAGTTCTTC
D gene: NA; J gene: TRBJ1-2; V gene: TRBV7-2; clone size: NA; CDR3 protein: CASSSNRIANYGYTF; CDR3 DNA: TGTGCCAGCAGCTCAAACAGAATAGCTAACTATGGCTACACCTTC
D gene: NA; J gene: TRBJ2-7; V gene: TRBV28; clone size: many; CDR3 protein: CAVTRGYEQYF; CDR3 DNA: TGTGCAGTGACTAGGGGTTACGAGCAGTACTTC
D gene: NA; J gene: TRBJ2-4; V gene: TRBV6-2/TRBV6-3; clone size: few; CDR3 protein: CASSFLALSGAKNIQYF; CDR3 DNA: TGTGCCAGCAGTTTCCTAGCCCTTTCGGGTGCCAAAAACATTCAGTACTTC
D gene: NA; J gene: TRBJ1-1; V gene: TRBV2; clone size: NA; CDR3 protein: CASSEAYRRTGPWDTEAFF; CDR3 DNA: TGTGCCAGCAGTGAAGCATACCGGAGGACGGGACCATGGGACACTGAAGCTTTCTTT
D gene: NA; J gene: TRBJ1-5; V gene: TRBV5-1; clone size: few; CDR3 protein: CASSLLAGSQPQHF; CDR3 DNA: TGCGCCAGCAGCTTGTTGGCAGGGAGTCAGCCCCAGCATTTT
D gene: NA; J gene: TRBJ1-1; V gene: TRBV20-1; clone size: NA; CDR3 protein: CSALRVSEAFF; CDR3 DNA: TGCAGTGCCCTTAGGGTGTCTGAAGCTTTCTTT